This record concerns one TCR beta chain sequence. Selection for sequencing was limited to patients who had shown CD8+CD57+ cell expansion by flow cytometry. This entry belongs to a study of CD8+CD57+ T cells in acquired aplastic anemia. The CDR3 length is 11 residues. The germline CDR1 and CDR2 sequences are KGHDR and SFDVKD. V was cut by 7 bases and J by 6 bases, with 7 bases left in between. The use of genomic DNA as template underpinned the TCR beta VDJ and CDR3 profiling. One entry per CDR3 protein results from TCRdb running MiXCR on the reads. The sample holds 160,000 or so distinct CDR3 sequences, about 64% seen once.

The receptor was derived from a human donor with aplastic anemia. The J gene is TRBJ2-3, the V gene TRBV24-1; no reliable D call. The sequenced material came from sorted CD4+, CD8+, or CD8+CD57+ T cells (not recorded which) from PBMCs. The CDR3 region is CATSMVDTQYF. CDR3 nucleotides: TGTGCCACCAGCATGGTGGATACGCAGTATTTT.